The 16 T cell receptor beta chains in this list originate from one sample, sequenced in a study of OX40 agonist ivuxolimab in advanced cancers. TCRdb keeps only in-frame clones here, not all; method: immunoSEQ multiplex PCR. The sample carries over 45,000 clones, over 85% recorded once. The starting material was CD4+ or CD8+ T cells sorted from blood, obtained in a trial of the OX40 agonist ivuxolimab. The receptors were gathered from an adult with an advanced solid tumor such as melanoma, head and neck, liver or kidney cancer.

V usage is TRBV9 and J usage is TRBJ2-7, with a weak D call TRBD1 (6 bases). Trimming cost V 5 bases and J 3 bases, with 12 bases left between them. The germline gives CDR1 SGDLS, CDR2 YYNGEE. The CDR3 spans 13 residues. CDR3 region: CASSPGTSYEQYF. Written as DNA, the CDR3 is TGTGCCAGCAGTCCCGGGACAAGCTACGAGCAGTACTTC.

The rearrangement links TRBV4-1 to TRBJ2-1; 10 nucleotides match TRBD2. The CDR3 runs to 21 residues. Looked up from germline, CDR1 is MGHRA and CDR2 is YSYEKL. V lost 3 bases and J lost 4; bases outside the gene matches: 21. The CDR3 protein is CASSHPREVAGGPVEYNEQFF. For the CDR3, the DNA is TGCGCCAGCAGCCACCCCCGGGAAGTAGCGGGAGGCCCGGTGGAATACAATGAGCAGTTCTTC.

This clone showed up just once. The chain links TRBV15 to TRBJ1-2, with D unclear. Germline CDR1 reads LNHNV; CDR2 reads YYDKDF (reference sequence). V was cut by 3 bases and J by 5 bases, with 10 bases left in between. The CDR3 has 13 amino acids. The CDR3 sequence: CATSSLGRYGYTF. The CDR3 region has the DNA TGTGCCACCAGCAGTCTAGGGAGGTATGGCTACACCTTC. The variable domain in full, completed from reference TRBV15 and TRBJ1-2, reads DAMVIQNPRYQVTQFGKPVTLSCSQTLNHNVMYWYQQKSSQAPKLLFHYYDKDFNNEADTPDNFQSRRPNTSFCFLDIRSPGLGDTAMYLCATSSLGRYGYTFGSGTRLTVV.

The genes are TRBV6-6 and TRBJ2-1; D unresolved. This CDR3 has 12 amino acids. Germline-derived CDR1 and CDR2 are MNHNY and SVGAGI (reference sequence). Trimming shortened V by 5 bases and J by 8 bases, and 10 bases separated the two germline ends. CDR3 in DNA: TGTGCCAGCAGTCCCGATCTGTATGAGCAGTTCTTC. Protein sequence: CASSPDLYEQFF.

V gene TRBV7-8 combines with J gene TRBJ2-3; TRBD2 matches at 13 bases. Germline loops: CDR1 SGHVS, CDR2 FQNEAQ. J was trimmed by 4 bases and V by 3 bases; bases with no gene match: 4. This CDR3 spans 16 amino acids. The CDR3 bases are TGTGCCAGCAGCTTCGCACTAGCGGGAGGGTCAGATACGCAGTATTTT. Translating gives CASSFALAGGSDTQYF.

A word on this clone: A junction boundary mismatches the germline segment, possibly from a read error. The V and J genes are TRBV28 and TRBJ2-1; D is uncertain. The CDR3 consists of 13 residues. Germline CDR1 and CDR2: MDHEN and SYDVKM. The CDR3 DNA is TGCGCCAGCAACGGAGCCTACGGGAATGAGCAGTTCTTC. Amino acids: CASNGAYGNEQFF.

CDR3 sequence (DNA): TGCGCCAGCAGCCCGAGGTCAGGGGTAGAGAACACCGGGGAGCTGTTTTTT. The encoded protein is CASSPRSGVENTGELFF. The chain joins TRBV5-1 to TRBJ2-2; D is perhaps TRBD1 (6 bases). The germline V and J ends were trimmed by 4 bases and 1 base, with 17 bases remaining between them. CDR1 SGHRS and CDR2 YFSETQ come from the germline V gene. This CDR3 comprises 17 residues.

The V and J genes are TRBV4-1 and TRBJ2-3; the match to TRBD1 covers 8 bases. The CDR3 spans 14 residues. V dropped 3 bases and J dropped 3; count of bases not matched to a gene: 2. Germline loops: CDR1 MGHRA, CDR2 YSYEKL. For the CDR3, the DNA is TGCGCCAGCAGCCAGGACAGGGCAACAGATACGCAGTATTTT. Translated: CASSQDRATDTQYF.

The chain carries TRBV7-9 and TRBJ2-1; 9 positions match TRBD2. J was trimmed by 7 bases and V by 2 bases; bases with no gene match: 6. The CDR3 runs to 15 residues. Germline CDR1 is SEHNR and CDR2 is FQNEAQ (reference sequence). The CDR3, as DNA: TGTGCCAGCAGCTTATCACTAGCGGGTTCGAATGAGCAGTTCTTC. The encoded protein is CASSLSLAGSNEQFF.

The genes are TRBV27 and TRBJ2-1, with 8 nucleotides matching TRBD1. The CDR3 extends over 16 amino acids. CDR1 and CDR2 from the germline V gene are MNHEY and SMNVEV (reference sequence). Trimming cost V 6 bases and J 2 bases; bases outside gene matches: 9. CDR3 coding DNA: TGTGCCAGCAGGCCTGCAGGGGGCAGTCCCTACAATGAGCAGTTCTTC. Translation: CASRPAGGSPYNEQFF.

V usage is TRBV25-1 and J usage is TRBJ2-3, with a tentative D call TRBD2 (7 bases). The CDR3 spans 11 residues. Germline V gene data show CDR1 as MGHDK and CDR2 as SYGVNS. V lost 5 bases and J lost 9, with 9 bases in between. CDR3 nucleotide sequence: TGTGCCAGCAGTTGGGGGGGCACGCAGTATTTT. Protein: CASSWGGTQYF.

The chain combines TRBV7-3 with TRBJ1-6; 8 bases fit TRBD1. The CDR3 is 13 residues long. V gave up 4 bases and J gave up 10 bases; unmatched junction bases: 3. Germline lookup yields CDR1 SGHTA and CDR2 FQGTGA. In DNA form, the CDR3 reads TGTGCCAGCAGCTCCACAGGGGGATCACCCCTCCACTTT. This sequence encodes CASSSTGGSPLHF.

V gene TRBV4-1 combines with J gene TRBJ2-1, with D tentatively TRBD2 (5 bases). Deletions cut 3 bases from V and 0 bases from J, with 6 bases between. Germline CDR1 MGHRA, CDR2 YSYEKL. This CDR3 comprises 14 residues. The CDR3 is CASSHSDSYNEQFF. The CDR3 DNA is TGCGCCAGCAGCCATAGCGACTCCTACAATGAGCAGTTCTTC.

The J gene is TRBJ1-5, the V gene TRBV28; 8 positions match TRBD1. CDR1 and CDR2 from the germline V gene are MDHEN and SYDVKM. The CDR3 is made up of 16 amino acids. V was clipped by 7 bases and J by 5 bases; unmatched bases: 13. DNA of the CDR3: TGTGCCAGCACCCAAGGGAGGGGACAGGTATATCAGCCCCAGCATTTT. Translating it yields CASTQGRGQVYQPQHF.

This chain uses TRBV9 with TRBJ1-2; no firm D call. The V end lost 4 bases, the J end lost 2 bases, and 15 bases lay between the germline ends. Germline lookup yields CDR1 SGDLS and CDR2 YYNGEE. The CDR3 extends over 15 amino acids. DNA of the CDR3: TGTGCCAGCAGCCTATCTGAAGGGTGGAACTATGGCTACACCTTC. This gives the protein CASSLSEGWNYGYTF.

This clone was seen once. The gene calls are TRBV7-8 and TRBJ1-5; perhaps TRBD1 as D (5 bases). The CDR3 spans 14 residues. Trimming removed 5 bases from V and 3 bases from J, with 11 bases in between. Germline V gives CDR1 SGHVS, CDR2 FQNEAQ. The CDR3 DNA follows: TGTGCCAGCAGCCCTGGGGGTGCCAATCAGCCCCAGCATTTT. Translation: CASSPGGANQPQHF.